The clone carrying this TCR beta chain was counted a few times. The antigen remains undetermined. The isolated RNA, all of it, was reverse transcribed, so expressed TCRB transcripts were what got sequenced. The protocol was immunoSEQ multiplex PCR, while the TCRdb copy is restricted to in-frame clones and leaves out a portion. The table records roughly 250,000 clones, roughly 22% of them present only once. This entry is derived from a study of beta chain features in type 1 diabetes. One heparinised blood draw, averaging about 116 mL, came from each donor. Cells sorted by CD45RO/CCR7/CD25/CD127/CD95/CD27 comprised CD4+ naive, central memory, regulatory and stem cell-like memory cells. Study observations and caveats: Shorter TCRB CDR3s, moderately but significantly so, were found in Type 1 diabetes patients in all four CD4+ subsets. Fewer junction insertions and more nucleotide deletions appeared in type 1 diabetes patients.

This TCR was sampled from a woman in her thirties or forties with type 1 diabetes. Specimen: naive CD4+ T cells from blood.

CDR3 loop: CASSTTPNTEAFF. The CDR3 coding sequence is TGTGCCAGCAGCACCACTCCGAACACTGAAGCTTTCTTT. The chain carries TRBV9 and TRBJ1-1; D unresolved. The CDR3 covers 13 residues. V gave up 4 bases and J gave up 1 base, with 8 bases separating them. CDR1 SGDLS and CDR2 YYNGEE come from the germline V gene.